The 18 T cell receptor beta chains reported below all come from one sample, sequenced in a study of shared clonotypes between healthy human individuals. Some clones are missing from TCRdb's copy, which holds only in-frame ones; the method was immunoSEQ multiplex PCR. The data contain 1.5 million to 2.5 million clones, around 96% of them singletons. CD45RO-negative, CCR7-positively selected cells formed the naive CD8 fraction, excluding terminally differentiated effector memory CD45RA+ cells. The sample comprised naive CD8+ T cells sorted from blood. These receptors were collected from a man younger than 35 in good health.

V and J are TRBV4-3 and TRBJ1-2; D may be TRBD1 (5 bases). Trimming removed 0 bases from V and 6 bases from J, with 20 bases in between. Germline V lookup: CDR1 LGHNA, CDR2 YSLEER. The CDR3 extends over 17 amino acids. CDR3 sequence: CASSQEPLTGRVDGYTF. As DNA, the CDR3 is TGCGCCAGCAGCCAAGAGCCCCTGACGGGCAGGGTTGATGGCTACACCTTC.

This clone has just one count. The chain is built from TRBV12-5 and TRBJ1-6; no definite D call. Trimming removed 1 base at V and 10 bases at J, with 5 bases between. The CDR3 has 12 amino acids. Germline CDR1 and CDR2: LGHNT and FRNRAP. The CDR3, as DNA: TGTGCTAGTGGTTTGGGGTACTCACCCCTCCACTTT. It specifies CASGLGYSPLHF. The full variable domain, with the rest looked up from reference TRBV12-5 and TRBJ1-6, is DARVTQTPRHKVTEMGQEVTMRCQPILGHNTVFWYRQTMMQGLELLAYFRNRAPLDDSGMPKDRFSAEMPDATLATLKIQPSEPRDSAVYFCASGLGYSPLHFGNGTRLTVT.

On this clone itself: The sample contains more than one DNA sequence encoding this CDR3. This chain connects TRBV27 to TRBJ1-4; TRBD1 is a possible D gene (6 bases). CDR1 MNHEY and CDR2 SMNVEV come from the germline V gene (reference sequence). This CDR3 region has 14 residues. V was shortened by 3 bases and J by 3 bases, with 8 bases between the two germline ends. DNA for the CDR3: TGTGCCAGCAGTTTGTCAGGGGCTAATGAAAAACTGTTTTTT. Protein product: CASSLSGANEKLFF.

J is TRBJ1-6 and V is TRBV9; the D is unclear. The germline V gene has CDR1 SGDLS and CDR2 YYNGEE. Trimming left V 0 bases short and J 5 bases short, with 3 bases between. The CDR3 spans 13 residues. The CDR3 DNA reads TGTGCCAGCAGCGTAGACCATAATTCACCCCTCCACTTT. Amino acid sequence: CASSVDHNSPLHF. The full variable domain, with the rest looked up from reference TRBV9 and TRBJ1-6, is DSGVTQTPKHLITATGQRVTLRCSPRSGDLSVYWYQQSLDQGLQFLIQYYNGEERAKGNILERFSAQQFPDLHSELNLSSLELGDSALYFCASSVDHNSPLHFGNGTRLTVT.

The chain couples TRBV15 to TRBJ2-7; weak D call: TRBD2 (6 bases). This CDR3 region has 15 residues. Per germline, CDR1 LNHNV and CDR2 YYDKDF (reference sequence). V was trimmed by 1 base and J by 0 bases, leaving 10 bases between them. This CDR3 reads CATSRVPRDSYEQYF. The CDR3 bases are TGTGCCACCAGCAGAGTGCCGCGGGACTCCTACGAGCAGTACTTC. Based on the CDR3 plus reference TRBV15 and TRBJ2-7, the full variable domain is DAMVIQNPRYQVTQFGKPVTLSCSQTLNHNVMYWYQQKSSQAPKLLFHYYDKDFNNEADTPDNFQSRRPNTSFCFLDIRSPGLGDTAMYLCATSRVPRDSYEQYFGPGTRLTVT.

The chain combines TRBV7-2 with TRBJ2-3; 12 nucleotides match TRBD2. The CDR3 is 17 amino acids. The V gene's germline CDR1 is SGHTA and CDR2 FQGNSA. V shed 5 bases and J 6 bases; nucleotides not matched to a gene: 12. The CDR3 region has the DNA TGTGCCAGCAGCCCGGGACTAGCGGGTTTCTTTGGGGATACGCAGTATTTT. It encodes CASSPGLAGFFGDTQYF.

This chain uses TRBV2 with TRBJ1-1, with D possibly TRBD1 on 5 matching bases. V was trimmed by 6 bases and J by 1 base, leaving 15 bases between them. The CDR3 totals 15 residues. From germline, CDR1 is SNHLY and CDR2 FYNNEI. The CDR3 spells CASRTWDGKNTEAFF. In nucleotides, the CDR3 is TGTGCCAGCAGGACATGGGACGGCAAGAACACTGAAGCTTTCTTT. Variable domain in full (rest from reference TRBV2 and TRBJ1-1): EPEVTQTPSHQVTQMGQEVILRCVPISNHLYFYWYRQILGQKVEFLVSFYNNEISEKSEIFDDQFSVERPDGSNFTLKIRSTKLEDSAMYFCASRTWDGKNTEAFFGQGTRLTVV.

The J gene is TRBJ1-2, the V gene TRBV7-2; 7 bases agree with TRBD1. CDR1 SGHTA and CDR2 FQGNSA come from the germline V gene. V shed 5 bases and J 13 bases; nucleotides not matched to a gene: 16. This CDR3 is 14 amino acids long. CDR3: CASSRGQLKTSSTF. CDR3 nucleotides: TGTGCCAGCAGCCGGGGACAGCTAAAAACCTCTAGCACCTTC.

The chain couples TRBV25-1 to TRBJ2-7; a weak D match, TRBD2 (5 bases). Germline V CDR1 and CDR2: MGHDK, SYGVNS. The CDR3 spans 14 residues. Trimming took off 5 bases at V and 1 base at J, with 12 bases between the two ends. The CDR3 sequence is CASSPGTRSYEQYF. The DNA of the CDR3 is TGTGCCAGCAGTCCGGGAACTAGATCCTACGAGCAGTACTTC.

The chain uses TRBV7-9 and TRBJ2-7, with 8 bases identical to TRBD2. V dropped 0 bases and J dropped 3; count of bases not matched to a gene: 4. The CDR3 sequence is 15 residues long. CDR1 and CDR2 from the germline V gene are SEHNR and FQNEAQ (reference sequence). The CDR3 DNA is TGTGCCAGCAGCTTAGCGGGAGCGGGAGACTACGAGCAGTACTTC. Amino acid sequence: CASSLAGAGDYEQYF.

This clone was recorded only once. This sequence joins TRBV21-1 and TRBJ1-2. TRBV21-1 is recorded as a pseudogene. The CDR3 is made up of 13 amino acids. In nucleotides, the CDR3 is TGTGCCAGATCCCCATGGTCCGACTATGGCTACACCTTC. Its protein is CARSPWSDYGYTF.

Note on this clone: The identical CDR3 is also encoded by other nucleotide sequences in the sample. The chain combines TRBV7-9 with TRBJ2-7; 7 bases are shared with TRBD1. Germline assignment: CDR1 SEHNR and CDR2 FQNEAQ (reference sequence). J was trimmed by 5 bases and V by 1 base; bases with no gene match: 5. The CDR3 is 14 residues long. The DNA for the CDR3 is TGTGCCAGCAGCTTAGGCCAGGGGGTCCACGAGCAGTACTTC. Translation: CASSLGQGVHEQYF. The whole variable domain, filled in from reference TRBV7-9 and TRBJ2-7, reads DTGVSQNPRHKITKRGQNVTFRCDPISEHNRLYWYRQTLGQGPEFLTYFQNEAQLEKSRLLSDRFSAERPKGSFSTLEIQRTEQGDSAMYLCASSLGQGVHEQYFGPGTRLTVT.

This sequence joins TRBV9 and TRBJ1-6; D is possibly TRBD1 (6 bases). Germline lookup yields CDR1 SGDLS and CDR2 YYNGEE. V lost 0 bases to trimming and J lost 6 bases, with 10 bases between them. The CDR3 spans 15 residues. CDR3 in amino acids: CASSVEGEGNSPLHF. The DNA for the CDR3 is TGTGCCAGCAGCGTAGAGGGGGAAGGTAATTCACCCCTCCACTTT.

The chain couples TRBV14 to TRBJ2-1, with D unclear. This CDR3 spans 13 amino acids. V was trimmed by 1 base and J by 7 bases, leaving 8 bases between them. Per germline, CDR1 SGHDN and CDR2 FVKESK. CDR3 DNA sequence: TGTGCCAGCAGCCAAGTTGGCCGGAATGAGCAGTTCTTC. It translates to CASSQVGRNEQFF. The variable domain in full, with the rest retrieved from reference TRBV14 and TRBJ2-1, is EAGVTQFPSHSVIEKGQTVTLRCDPISGHDNLYWYRRVMGKEIKFLLHFVKESKQDESGMPNNRFLAERTGGTYSTLKVQPAELEDSGVYFCASSQVGRNEQFFGPGTRLTVL.

Here the CDR3 reads CASSESDISGNTIYF. DNA of the CDR3: TGTGCCAGCAGTGAATCAGACATCTCTGGAAACACCATATATTTT. The chain employs TRBV2 and TRBJ1-3; D is unresolved. Deletions cut 2 bases from V and 0 bases from J, with 8 bases between. From germline, CDR1 is SNHLY and CDR2 FYNNEI. The CDR3 has 15 residues.

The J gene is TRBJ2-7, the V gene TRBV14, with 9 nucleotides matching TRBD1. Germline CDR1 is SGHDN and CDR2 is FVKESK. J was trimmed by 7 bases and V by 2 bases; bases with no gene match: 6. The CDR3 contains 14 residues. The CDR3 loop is CASSQLQGAREQYF. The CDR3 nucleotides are TGTGCCAGCAGCCAACTACAGGGGGCGCGGGAGCAGTACTTC. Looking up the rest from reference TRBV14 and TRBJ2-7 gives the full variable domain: EAGVTQFPSHSVIEKGQTVTLRCDPISGHDNLYWYRRVMGKEIKFLLHFVKESKQDESGMPNNRFLAERTGGTYSTLKVQPAELEDSGVYFCASSQLQGAREQYFGPGTRLTVT.

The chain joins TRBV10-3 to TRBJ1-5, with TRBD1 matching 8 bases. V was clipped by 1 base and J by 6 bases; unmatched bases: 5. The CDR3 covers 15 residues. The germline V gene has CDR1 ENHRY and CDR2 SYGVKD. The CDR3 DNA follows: TGTGCCATCAGTGAGTGGACAGGGACGTTTCAGCCCCAGCATTTT. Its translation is CAISEWTGTFQPQHF.

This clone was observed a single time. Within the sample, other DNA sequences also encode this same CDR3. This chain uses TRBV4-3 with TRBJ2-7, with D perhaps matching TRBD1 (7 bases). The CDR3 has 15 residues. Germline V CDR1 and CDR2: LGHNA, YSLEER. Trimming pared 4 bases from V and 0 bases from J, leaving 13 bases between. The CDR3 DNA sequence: TGCGCCAGCAGCCCCGGGCAGGGGGGCTCCTACGAGCAGTACTTC. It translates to CASSPGQGGSYEQYF.